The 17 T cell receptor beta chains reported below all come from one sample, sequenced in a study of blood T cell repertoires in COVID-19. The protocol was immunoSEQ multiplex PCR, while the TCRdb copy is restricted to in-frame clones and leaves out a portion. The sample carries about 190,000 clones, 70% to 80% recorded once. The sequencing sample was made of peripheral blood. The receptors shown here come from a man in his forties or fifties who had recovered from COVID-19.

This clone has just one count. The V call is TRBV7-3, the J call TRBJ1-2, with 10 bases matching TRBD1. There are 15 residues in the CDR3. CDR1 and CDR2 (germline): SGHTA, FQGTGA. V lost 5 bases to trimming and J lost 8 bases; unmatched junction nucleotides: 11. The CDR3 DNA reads TGTGCCAGCAGCGACCGTCCGGGACAGGGGCTAGGCTACACCTTC. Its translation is CASSDRPGQGLGYTF. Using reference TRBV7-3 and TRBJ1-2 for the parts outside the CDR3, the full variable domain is GAGVSQTPSNKVTEKGKYVELRCDPISGHTALYWYRQSLGQGPEFLIYFQGTGAADDSGLPNDRFFAVRPEGSVSTLKIQRTERGDSAVYLCASSDRPGQGLGYTFGSGTRLTVV.

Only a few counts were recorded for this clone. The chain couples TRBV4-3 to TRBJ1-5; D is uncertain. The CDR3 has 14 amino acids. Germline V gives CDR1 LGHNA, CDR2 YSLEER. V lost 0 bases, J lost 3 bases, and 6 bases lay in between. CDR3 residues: CASSQDEVNQPQHF. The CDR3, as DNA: TGCGCCAGCAGCCAAGACGAGGTCAATCAGCCCCAGCATTTT.

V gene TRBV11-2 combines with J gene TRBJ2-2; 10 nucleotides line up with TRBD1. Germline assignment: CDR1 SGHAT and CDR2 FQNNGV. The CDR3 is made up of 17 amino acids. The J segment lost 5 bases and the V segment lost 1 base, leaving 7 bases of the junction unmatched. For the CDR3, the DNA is TGTGCCAGCAGCTTAGGTTTCGGGACAGGGGATACCGGGGAGCTGTTTTTT. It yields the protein CASSLGFGTGDTGELFF. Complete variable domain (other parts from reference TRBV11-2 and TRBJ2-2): EAGVAQSPRYKIIEKRQSVAFWCNPISGHATLYWYQQILGQGPKLLIQFQNNGVVDDSQLPKDRFSAERLKGVDSTLKIQPAKLEDSAVYLCASSLGFGTGDTGELFFGEGSRLTVL.

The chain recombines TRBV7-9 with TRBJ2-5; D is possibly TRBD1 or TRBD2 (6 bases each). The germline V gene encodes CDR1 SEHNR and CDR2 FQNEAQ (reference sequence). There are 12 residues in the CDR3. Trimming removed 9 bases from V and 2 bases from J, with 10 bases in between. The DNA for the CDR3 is TGTGCCAGTACGGGGGCACAAGAGACCCAGTACTTC. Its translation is CASTGAQETQYF.

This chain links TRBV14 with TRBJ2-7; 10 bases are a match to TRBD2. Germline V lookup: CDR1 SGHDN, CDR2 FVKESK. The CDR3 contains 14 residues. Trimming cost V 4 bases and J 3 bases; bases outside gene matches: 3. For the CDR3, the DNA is TGTGCCAGCAGCCCTAGACTAGCGGGCTACGAGCAGTACTTC. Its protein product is CASSPRLAGYEQYF.

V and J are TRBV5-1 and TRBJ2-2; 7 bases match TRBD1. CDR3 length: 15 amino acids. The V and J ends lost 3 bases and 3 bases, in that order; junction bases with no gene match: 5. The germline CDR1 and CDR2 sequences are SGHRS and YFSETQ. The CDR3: CASSSQGSDTGELFF. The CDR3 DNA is TGCGCCAGCAGCTCACAGGGGAGCGACACCGGGGAGCTGTTTTTT.

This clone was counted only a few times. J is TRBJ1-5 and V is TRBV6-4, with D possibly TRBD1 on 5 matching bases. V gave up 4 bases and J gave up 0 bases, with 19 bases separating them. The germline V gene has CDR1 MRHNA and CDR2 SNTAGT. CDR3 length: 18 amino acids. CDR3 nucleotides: TGTGCCAGCAGTGCTTCTAAGGGGCTTGGGATTAGCAATCAGCCCCAGCATTTT. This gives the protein CASSASKGLGISNQPQHF.

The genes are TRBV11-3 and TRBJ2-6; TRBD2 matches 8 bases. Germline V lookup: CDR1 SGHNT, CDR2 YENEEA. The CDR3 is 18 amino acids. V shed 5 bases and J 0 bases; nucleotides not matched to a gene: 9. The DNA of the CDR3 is TGTGCCAGCAGCCAAGGATGGCGGGAGGACTCTGGGGCCAACGTCCTGACTTTC. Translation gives CASSQGWREDSGANVLTF.

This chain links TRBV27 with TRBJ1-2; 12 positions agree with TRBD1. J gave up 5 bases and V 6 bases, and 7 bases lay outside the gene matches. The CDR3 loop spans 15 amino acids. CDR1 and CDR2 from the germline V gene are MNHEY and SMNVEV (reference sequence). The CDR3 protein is CASRLRDRGPYGYTF. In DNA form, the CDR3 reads TGTGCCAGCAGATTACGGGACAGGGGGCCTTATGGCTACACCTTC.

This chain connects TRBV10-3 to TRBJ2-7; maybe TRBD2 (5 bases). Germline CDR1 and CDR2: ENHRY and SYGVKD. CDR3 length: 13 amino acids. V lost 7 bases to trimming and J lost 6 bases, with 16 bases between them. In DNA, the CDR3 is TGTGCCATCAAAGGACTCCTGCTTAGCGAGCAGTACTTC. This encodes CAIKGLLLSEQYF.

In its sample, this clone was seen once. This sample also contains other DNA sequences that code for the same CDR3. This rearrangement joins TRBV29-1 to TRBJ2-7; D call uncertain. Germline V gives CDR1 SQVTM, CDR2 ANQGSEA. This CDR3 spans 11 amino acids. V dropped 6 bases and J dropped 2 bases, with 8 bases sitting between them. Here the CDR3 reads CSVDTAYEQYF. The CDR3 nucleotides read TGCAGCGTAGACACGGCCTACGAGCAGTACTTC.

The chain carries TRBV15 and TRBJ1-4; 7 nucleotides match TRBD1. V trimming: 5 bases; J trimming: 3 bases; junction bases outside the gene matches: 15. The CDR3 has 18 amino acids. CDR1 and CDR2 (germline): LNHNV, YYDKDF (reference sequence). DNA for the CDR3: TGTGCCACCAGCGCGTTAAGGGGAAAAGACAGGGCTAATGAAAAACTGTTTTTT. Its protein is CATSALRGKDRANEKLFF.

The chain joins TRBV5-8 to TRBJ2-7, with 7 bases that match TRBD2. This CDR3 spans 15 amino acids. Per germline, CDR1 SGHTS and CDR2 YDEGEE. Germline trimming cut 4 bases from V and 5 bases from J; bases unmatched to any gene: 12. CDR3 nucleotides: TGTGCCAGCAGCACAGCAGGGAGGGGAATGGACGAGCAGTACTTC. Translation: CASSTAGRGMDEQYF. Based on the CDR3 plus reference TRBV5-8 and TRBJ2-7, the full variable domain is EAGVTQSPTHLIKTRGQQATLRCSPISGHTSVYWYQQALGLGLQFLLWYDEGEERNRGNFPPRFSGRQFPNYSSELNVNALELEDSALYLCASSTAGRGMDEQYFGPGTRLTVT.

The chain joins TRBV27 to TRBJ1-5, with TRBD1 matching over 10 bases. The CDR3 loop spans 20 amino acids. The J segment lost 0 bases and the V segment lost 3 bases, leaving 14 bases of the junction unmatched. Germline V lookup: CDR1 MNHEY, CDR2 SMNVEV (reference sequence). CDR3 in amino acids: CASSFRFFGTGDYSNQPQHF. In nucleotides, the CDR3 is TGTGCCAGCAGTTTTCGATTTTTCGGGACAGGGGATTATAGCAATCAGCCCCAGCATTTT.

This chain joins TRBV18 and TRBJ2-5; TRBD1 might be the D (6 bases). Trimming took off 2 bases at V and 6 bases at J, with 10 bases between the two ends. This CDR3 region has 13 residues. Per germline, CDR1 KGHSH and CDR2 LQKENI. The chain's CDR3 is CASSPLGGQTQYF. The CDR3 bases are TGTGCCAGCTCACCATTAGGGGGACAGACCCAGTACTTC.

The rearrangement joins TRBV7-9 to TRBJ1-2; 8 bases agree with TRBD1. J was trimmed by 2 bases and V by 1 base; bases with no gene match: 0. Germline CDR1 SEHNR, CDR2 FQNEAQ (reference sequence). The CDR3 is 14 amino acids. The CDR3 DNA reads TGTGCCAGCAGCTTAGGGACAGGGAACTATGGCTACACCTTC. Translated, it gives CASSLGTGNYGYTF.

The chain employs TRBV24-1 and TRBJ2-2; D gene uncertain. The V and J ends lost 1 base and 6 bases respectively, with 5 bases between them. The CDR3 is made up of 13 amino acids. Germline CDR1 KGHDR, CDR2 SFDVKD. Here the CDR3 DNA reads TGTGCCACCAGTGATTTTGTCTCCGGGGAGCTGTTTTTT. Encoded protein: CATSDFVSGELFF.